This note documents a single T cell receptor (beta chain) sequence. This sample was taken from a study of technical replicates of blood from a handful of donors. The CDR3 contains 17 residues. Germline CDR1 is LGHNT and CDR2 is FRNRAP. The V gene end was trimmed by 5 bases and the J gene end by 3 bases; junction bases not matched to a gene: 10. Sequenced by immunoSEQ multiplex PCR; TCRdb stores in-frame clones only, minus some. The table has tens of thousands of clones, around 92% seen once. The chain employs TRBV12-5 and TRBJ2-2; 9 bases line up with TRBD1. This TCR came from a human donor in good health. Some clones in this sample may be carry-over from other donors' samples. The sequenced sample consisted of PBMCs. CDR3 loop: CASGPTPGQGYTGELFF. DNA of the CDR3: TGTGCTAGTGGTCCTACCCCGGGACAGGGTTACACCGGGGAGCTGTTTTTT.